This TCR beta chain was identified in a study of T cells in Graves' hyperthyroidism and ophthalmopathy. On this clonotype: The antigen is undetermined.

Patients with uncontrolled infections, other autoimmune diseases, pregnancy or lactation were excluded. The study based diagnoses on clinical symptoms, serum thyroxine and TRAb, thyroid ultrasound and orbital computed tomography. The TCR beta CDR3 regions underwent amplification using RNA transcripts as the source. The HTBI set primed first-round TCR CDR3 RT-PCR. Using its own MiXCR run on the multiplex PCR reads, TCRdb lists one record per CDR3 protein. The repertoire holds around 610,000 distinct CDR3 sequences, with 14% to 15% as singletons. Findings of the study overall: Most expanded thyroid clonotypes above 0.001 also appeared in blood. Ophthalmopathy, as predicted by the model, came a median 6.5 months after the prediction.

CDR3 length equals 15 residues. Germline V gene sequence: CDR1 MNHNS, CDR2 SASEGT. With 6 bases clipped from V and 1 base from J, the junction kept 8 bases outside the gene matches. Sequenced input: blood. The V gene is TRBV6-1, the J gene TRBJ2-7; TRBD1 matches at 8 bases. The receptor was derived from a woman between 40 and 55 years old with Graves' ophthalmopathy. The CDR3 reads CASRGPGQESYEQYF. The DNA of the CDR3 is TGTGCCAGCAGGGGACCGGGACAGGAATCCTACGAGCAGTACTTC.